What follows is one T cell receptor beta chain and its context. Its matching antigen is unknown. This record comes from a study of cytomegalovirus exposure and HLA in healthy donors. CDR3 length equals 15 residues. The germline CDR1 and CDR2 sequences are MNHNS and SASEGT. V trimming: 7 bases; J trimming: 4 bases; junction bases outside the gene matches: 10. Researchers ran the PCR with 60 Vbeta and 13 Jbeta primers. Profiling relied on immunoSEQ multiplex PCR, and the TCRdb table lists in-frame clones only, not all of them. The sample has about 68,000 clones, roughly four fifths seen once. Study findings and constraints: Most TCR sequences proved rare, with some public TCRs found in many donors. A missense variant in DCLRE1C was later tied to TCR beta V- and J-gene trimming. Owing to their indistinguishability, certain V segments, notably TRBV6-2 and TRBV6-3, were excluded.

Sequencing was carried out using PBMCs. The chain recombines TRBV6-1 with TRBJ2-7, with 10 bases aligning to TRBD2. The TCR sequence derives from a human donor in good health. CDR3 DNA sequence: TGTGCCAGCACCAAAGCGCCTAGCGGGGGTTACGAGCAGTACTTC. It translates to CASTKAPSGGYEQYF.